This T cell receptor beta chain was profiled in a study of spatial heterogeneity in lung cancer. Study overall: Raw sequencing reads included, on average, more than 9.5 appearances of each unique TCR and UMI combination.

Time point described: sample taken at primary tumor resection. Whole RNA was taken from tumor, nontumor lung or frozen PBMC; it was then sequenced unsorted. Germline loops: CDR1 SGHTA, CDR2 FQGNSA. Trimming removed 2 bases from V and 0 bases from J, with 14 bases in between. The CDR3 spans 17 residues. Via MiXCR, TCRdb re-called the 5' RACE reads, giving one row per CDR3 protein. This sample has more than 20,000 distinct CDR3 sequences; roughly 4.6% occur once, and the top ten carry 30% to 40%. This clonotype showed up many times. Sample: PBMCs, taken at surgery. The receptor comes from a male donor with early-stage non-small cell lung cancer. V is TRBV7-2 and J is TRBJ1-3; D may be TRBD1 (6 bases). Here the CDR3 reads CASSLTGNHYSGNTIYF. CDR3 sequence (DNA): TGTGCCAGCAGCTTAACAGGGAACCACTACTCTGGAAACACCATATATTTT. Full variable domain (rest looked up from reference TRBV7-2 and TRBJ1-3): GAGVSQSPSNKVTEKGKDVELRCDPISGHTALYWYRQSLGQGLEFLIYFQGNSAPDKSGLPSDRFSAERTGGSVSTLTIQRTQQEDSAVYLCASSLTGNHYSGNTIYFGEGSWLTVV.